The rows below give T cell receptor beta chains drawn from one sample of a study of regulatory T cells in long-lasting Graves disease. TCRdb independently ran MiXCR on the multiplex PCR reads; one entry per CDR3 protein. The sample has some 460,000 distinct CDR3 sequences; around 15% are singletons. This sample was shared with a second study, whose subject was T cells in Graves' hyperthyroidism and ophthalmopathy.

The specimen comprised peripheral blood mononuclear cells (PBMCs), sampled at new diagnosis, from a patient treated with antithyroid drugs. The source of these receptors is a man in his forties with Graves disease. Each CDR3 is given with its conserved first and last residue. D genes are given only for firm matches. Part of the rows lack a size; the others show once, few, many or a class for expanded clones.

D gene	V gene	clone size	J gene	CDR3 protein	CDR3 DNA
TRBD2	TRBV24-1	many	TRBJ2-3	CATSDGLGSTDTQYF	TGTGCCACCAGTGATGGACTAGGCAGCACAGATACGCAGTATTTT
TRBD2	TRBV12-3/TRBV12-4	many	TRBJ2-3	CASSPLGHSGIRFSDTQYF	TGTGCCAGCAGTCCCCTCGGGCATAGCGGGATAAGATTTTCGGATACGCAGTATTTT
TRBD1	TRBV20-1	many	TRBJ1-5	CSAPDRGRNQPQHF	TGCAGTGCTCCGGACAGGGGGCGCAATCAGCCCCAGCATTTT
NA	TRBV28	NA	TRBJ2-1	CASSLVEGVREQFF	TGTGCCAGCAGTTTGGTAGAGGGAGTCCGTGAGCAGTTCTTC
NA	TRBV28	few	TRBJ1-2	CASSEEGGGYTF	TGTGCCAGCAGTGAGGAGGGTGGTGGCTACACCTTC
NA	TRBV2	many	TRBJ2-2	CASRPRGDNTGELFF	TGTGCCAGCAGACCACGGGGCGATAACACCGGGGAGCTGTTTTTT
NA	TRBV29-1	few	TRBJ2-7	CSAFDRSYEQYF	TGCAGCGCCTTTGACAGGTCCTACGAGCAGTACTTC
TRBD2	TRBV20-1	NA	TRBJ2-1	CSARDLAGKYNEQFF	TGCAGTGCTAGAGACCTAGCGGGGAAATACAATGAGCAGTTCTTC
TRBD2	TRBV6-2/TRBV6-3	many	TRBJ2-3	CASRPLAGVVHNSDTQYF	TGTGCCAGCAGACCACTAGCGGGAGTTGTTCACAACTCCGATACGCAGTATTTT
TRBD1	TRBV27	few	TRBJ1-5	CASKWTGNSNQPQHF	TGTGCCAGCAAGTGGACAGGTAATAGCAATCAGCCCCAGCATTTT
TRBD1	TRBV28	many	TRBJ1-2	CASKTTGNYGYTF	TGTGCCAGCAAAACGACAGGGAACTATGGCTACACCTTC
TRBD2	TRBV18	few	TRBJ2-3	CASSPPSSGSHRTDTQYF	TGTGCCAGCTCACCACCGAGTAGCGGGAGTCATCGCACAGATACGCAGTATTTT
NA	TRBV7-9	many	TRBJ2-7	CASSFPTGSAEQYF	TGTGCCAGCAGTTTTCCCACAGGGTCGGCCGAGCAGTACTTC
NA	TRBV28	NA	TRBJ1-6	CASSSLDSPLHF	TGTGCCAGCAGTTCGTTAGATTCACCCCTCCACTTT
NA	TRBV5-1	NA	TRBJ1-2	CASSSYTGSYGYTF	TGTGCCAGCAGCTCGTATACCGGGTCCTATGGCTACACCTTC
NA	TRBV24-1	many	TRBJ1-1	CATSDWLNTEAFF	TGTGCCACCAGTGATTGGCTTAACACTGAAGCTTTCTTT
NA	TRBV28	many	TRBJ2-7	CASSLLEGRYEQYF	TGTGCCAGCAGTCTTTTGGAGGGCCGGTACGAGCAGTACTTC
NA	TRBV28	many	TRBJ1-5	CASSFGRVGSNQPQHF	TGTGCCAGCAGTTTCGGCCGGGTGGGAAGCAATCAGCCCCAGCATTTT
NA	TRBV18	many	TRBJ1-5	CASSPDNLNQPQHF	TGTGCCAGCTCACCGGACAATCTCAATCAGCCCCAGCATTTT
TRBD2	TRBV7-9	many	TRBJ2-1	CASSRQRRERQFF	TGTGCCAGCAGCCGACAACGGCGGGAGAGGCAGTTCTTC
TRBD1	TRBV28	many	TRBJ1-5	CASSSSWTGKRQPQHF	TGTGCCAGCAGTTCATCCTGGACAGGGAAACGCCAGCCCCAGCATTTT
TRBD1	TRBV2	few	TRBJ1-1	CASRGQGHTEAFF	TGTGCCAGCCGAGGACAGGGACACACTGAAGCTTTCTTT
NA	TRBV7-9	many	TRBJ1-2	CASRRSGVEGYGYTF	TGTGCCAGCAGGCGATCGGGGGTGGAAGGCTATGGCTACACCTTC
NA	TRBV5-6	few	TRBJ2-5	CASSLEATQETQYF	TGTGCCAGCAGCTTGGAAGCGACCCAAGAGACCCAGTACTTC
TRBD2	TRBV3-1	many	TRBJ2-5	CASSQGSSGSPKTQYF	TGTGCCAGCAGCCAAGGATCTAGCGGGAGCCCGAAGACCCAGTACTTC
NA	TRBV19	many	TRBJ1-5	CASNPGSGSNQPQHF	TGTGCCAGTAACCCAGGGTCGGGAAGCAATCAGCCCCAGCATTTT
NA	TRBV20-1	many	TRBJ2-4	CSANRETDIQYF	TGCAGTGCAAACAGGGAGACCGACATTCAGTACTTC
NA	TRBV18	many	TRBJ1-1	CASSPAGDFAFF	TGTGCCAGCTCACCGGCAGGTGACTTTGCTTTCTTT
NA	TRBV6-4	few	TRBJ2-3	CASSEAAGTDTQYF	TGTGCCAGCAGTGAGGCCGCGGGAACAGATACGCAGTATTTT
NA	TRBV20-1	NA	TRBJ1-4	CSARATGGGEKLFF	TGCAGTGCTAGAGCGACAGGAGGAGGTGAAAAACTGTTTTTT
NA	TRBV9	few	TRBJ2-3	CASSGRSRMPDTQYF	TGTGCCAGCAGCGGGAGATCCCGGATGCCAGATACGCAGTATTTT
NA	TRBV6-2/TRBV6-3	few	TRBJ2-5	CASSYLRKETQYF	TGTGCCAGCAGTTATTTGCGGAAAGAGACCCAGTACTTC
NA	TRBV20-1	few	TRBJ1-1	CSARVPARNTEAFF	TGCAGTGCTAGAGTTCCCGCCCGGAACACTGAAGCTTTCTTT
NA	TRBV7-3	many	TRBJ2-1	CASSLPGARQFF	TGTGCCAGCAGCCTCCCGGGGGCGCGGCAGTTCTTC
TRBD2	TRBV5-1	few	TRBJ2-1	CASRSGRAVYNEQFF	TGCGCCAGCAGAAGCGGGAGGGCCGTCTACAATGAGCAGTTCTTC
TRBD1	TRBV7-8	many	TRBJ1-5	CASSLAITGGLPQPQHF	TGTGCCAGCAGCTTAGCTATAACAGGGGGCCTCCCTCAGCCCCAGCATTTT
NA	TRBV2	many	TRBJ1-4	CASCSSEGKPNEKLFF	TGTGCCAGCTGCAGTTCGGAGGGGAAGCCTAATGAAAAACTGTTTTTT
NA	TRBV4-1	NA	TRBJ2-2	CASSQAGPGGLFF	TGCGCCAGCAGCCAAGCGGGTCCCGGGGGGCTGTTTTTT
TRBD2	TRBV20-1	many	TRBJ2-1	CSASPRTSGSSYNEQFF	TGCAGTGCTAGTCCACGGACTAGCGGGAGCTCCTACAATGAGCAGTTCTTC
NA	TRBV12-3/TRBV12-4	many	TRBJ2-6	CASSFPGGANVLTF	TGTGCCAGCAGTTTCCCCGGTGGGGCCAACGTCCTGACTTTC
TRBD2	TRBV6-1	few	TRBJ2-7	CASSDVGEGEQYF	TGTGCCAGCAGCGACGTCGGGGAGGGGGAGCAGTACTTC
TRBD2	TRBV2	many	TRBJ2-1	CASSEISPGLAGVNYNEQFF	TGTGCCAGCAGTGAAATTTCCCCCGGACTAGCGGGAGTTAACTACAATGAGCAGTTCTTC
TRBD2	TRBV29-1	many	TRBJ2-3	CSVRGTSGSSDTQYF	TGCAGCGTCCGCGGGACTAGCGGGAGTTCAGATACGCAGTATTTT
NA	TRBV5-1	NA	TRBJ2-1	CASSKAAHVDEQFF	TGCGCCAGCAGCAAAGCTGCACACGTTGATGAGCAGTTCTTC
TRBD1	TRBV5-6	many	TRBJ2-7	CASSWTGALHEQYF	TGTGCCAGCAGCTGGACAGGCGCACTCCACGAGCAGTACTTC
TRBD1	TRBV29-1	NA	TRBJ1-1	CSGARGTGGTEAFF	TGCAGCGGGGCGCGAGGGACAGGGGGTACTGAAGCTTTCTTT
NA	TRBV7-2	few	TRBJ2-7	CASSLAASHEQYF	TGTGCCAGCAGTCTAGCCGCGTCCCACGAGCAGTACTTC
TRBD2	TRBV6-1	many	TRBJ2-1	CASRASGGSNSEQFF	TGTGCCAGCAGAGCTAGCGGAGGCTCCAACAGTGAGCAGTTCTTC
NA	TRBV7-9	many	TRBJ2-1	CASNPGSTGDFNEQFF	TGTGCCAGCAACCCGGGATCCACAGGGGACTTCAATGAGCAGTTCTTC
NA	TRBV12-3/TRBV12-4	few	TRBJ2-2	CAISGGRRSGELFF	TGTGCCATCTCGGGGGGCAGGAGGTCCGGGGAGCTGTTTTTT
NA	TRBV18	NA	TRBJ2-5	CASSPYGGAQREAQYF	TGTGCCAGCTCACCGTACGGAGGGGCCCAGAGGGAGGCCCAGTACTTC
TRBD2	TRBV3-1	few	TRBJ2-7	CASSQKTRTSGIDEQYF	TGTGCCAGCAGCCAAAAGACCCGGACTAGCGGGATTGACGAGCAGTACTTC
NA	TRBV27	many	TRBJ2-1	CASSLSVELNNEQFF	TGTGCCAGCAGTTTATCGGTGGAGCTAAACAATGAGCAGTTCTTC